A selection of T cell receptor beta chains follows, all from one sample in a study of blood T cell repertoires in COVID-19. Libraries were prepared by immunoSEQ multiplex PCR; TCRdb keeps only in-frame clonotypes and omits some of them. This repertoire shows roughly 230,000 clones, roughly 84% found once; its top ten account for approximately 3.8%. Sequencing input: peripheral blood. These receptors all come from a woman aged 80 or older with acute or convalescent COVID-19. Both conserved end residues are part of each CDR3. A D gene is named only where the DNA matches it firmly. A row's size may be missing; if present it is once, few, many or a size class.

J,V,D,size,DNA,CDR3
TRBJ1-2,TRBV6-5,.,.,TGTGCCAGCACCCCCTCGCGGCTTTCTGACTATGGCTACACCTTC,CASTPSRLSDYGYTF
TRBJ2-7,TRBV7-2,TRBD2,.,TGTGCCAGCAGCGGACTAGCGGGGGGCGCCTACGAGCAGTACTTC,CASSGLAGGAYEQYF
TRBJ1-1,TRBV20-1,.,.,TGCAGTGCTCTCCGGACAACTGAAGCTTTCTTT,CSALRTTEAFF
TRBJ1-2,TRBV6-6,.,.,TGTGCCAGCAGCTATAACTATGGCTACACCTTC,CASSYNYGYTF
TRBJ1-5,TRBV5-6,.,.,TGTGCCAGCAGCTTCGACAGAAATCAGCCCCAGCATTTT,CASSFDRNQPQHF
TRBJ2-5,TRBV5-1,TRBD1,.,TGCGCCAGCAGCTTACAGGGGTTTAAGGAGACCCAGTACTTC,CASSLQGFKETQYF
TRBJ1-1,TRBV5-4,.,.,TGTGCCAGCAGCCAGCCGGGTTCGAACACTGAAGCTTTCTTT,CASSQPGSNTEAFF
TRBJ1-5,TRBV7-2,TRBD1,.,TGTGCCAGCAGCTCCACAGGGGGCGAAGAAGGTCAGCCCCAGCATTTT,CASSSTGGEEGQPQHF
TRBJ1-1,TRBV4-3,.,.,TGCGCCAGCAGCCAAGATCCGGGAAGGAACACTGAAGCTTTCTTT,CASSQDPGRNTEAFF
TRBJ1-1,TRBV3-1/TRBV3-2,.,.,TGTGCCAGCAGCCAAGAGCAGGGGTCGGAAGCTTTCTTT,CASSQEQGSEAFF
TRBJ1-5,TRBV7-9,TRBD1,.,TGTGCCAGCAGCGCCCAAGACAGGGAAAATCAGCCCCAGCATTTT,CASSAQDRENQPQHF
TRBJ2-1,TRBV19,TRBD1,.,TGTGCCAGTAGTATCTCCGGGACAGGGATATTCAATGAGCAGTTCTTC,CASSISGTGIFNEQFF
TRBJ1-1,TRBV2,.,.,TGTGCCAGCAGTTACAGGGTCACTGAAGCTTTCTTT,CASSYRVTEAFF
TRBJ1-5,TRBV2,.,.,TGTGCCAGCAGCCAGGGGAACCAGCCCCAGCATTTT,CASSQGNQPQHF
TRBJ1-2,TRBV28,.,.,TGTGCCAGCAGTTCCGACTCAGGGGAACTTTATGGCTACACCTTC,CASSSDSGELYGYTF
TRBJ1-5,TRBV4-2,.,.,TGTGCCAGCAGCCAACATATTAGCCCGGTTCAGGGTGGTCAGCCCCAGCATTTT,CASSQHISPVQGGQPQHF
TRBJ2-7,TRBV3-1/TRBV3-2,.,few,TGTGCCAGCAGCTATGCCTACGAGCAGTACTTC,CASSYAYEQYF
TRBJ2-5,TRBV6-5,.,.,TGTGCCAGCAGCCGAGGCGTCGACCAAGAGACCCAGTACTTC,CASSRGVDQETQYF
TRBJ2-1,TRBV11-3,.,once,TGTGCCAGCAGCTTAAGGATAGAGACAGCCAATGAGCAGTTCTTC,CASSLRIETANEQFF
TRBJ1-4,TRBV6-5,.,.,TGTGCCAGCAGTTACTCAGGGGGTAGGGGTGAAAAACTGTTTTTT,CASSYSGGRGEKLFF
TRBJ2-7,TRBV5-4,.,few,TGTGCCAGCAGCCAACGGGGGTCCTACGAGCAGTACTTC,CASSQRGSYEQYF
TRBJ2-1,TRBV7-6,.,.,TGTGCCAGCAGCTTAGCGGGGAGTTTAATAAATGAGCAGTTCTTC,CASSLAGSLINEQFF
TRBJ2-1,TRBV5-1,.,.,TGCGCCAGCAGCCTGCCGACAGGCCCTCAGTTCTTC,CASSLPTGPQFF
TRBJ1-5,TRBV19,.,.,TGTGCCACCACCGAAGGGCAGGGGTTAGGCAATCAGCCCCAGCATTTT,CATTEGQGLGNQPQHF
TRBJ2-3,TRBV7-3,TRBD2,.,TGTGCCAGCAGCTTAAGAGCGGGGTCAACAGATACGCAGTATTTT,CASSLRAGSTDTQYF
TRBJ2-1,TRBV7-3,TRBD2,.,TGTGCCAGCAGCTTAATAGGGGCTAGCGGAACCTACAATGAGCAGTTCTTC,CASSLIGASGTYNEQFF